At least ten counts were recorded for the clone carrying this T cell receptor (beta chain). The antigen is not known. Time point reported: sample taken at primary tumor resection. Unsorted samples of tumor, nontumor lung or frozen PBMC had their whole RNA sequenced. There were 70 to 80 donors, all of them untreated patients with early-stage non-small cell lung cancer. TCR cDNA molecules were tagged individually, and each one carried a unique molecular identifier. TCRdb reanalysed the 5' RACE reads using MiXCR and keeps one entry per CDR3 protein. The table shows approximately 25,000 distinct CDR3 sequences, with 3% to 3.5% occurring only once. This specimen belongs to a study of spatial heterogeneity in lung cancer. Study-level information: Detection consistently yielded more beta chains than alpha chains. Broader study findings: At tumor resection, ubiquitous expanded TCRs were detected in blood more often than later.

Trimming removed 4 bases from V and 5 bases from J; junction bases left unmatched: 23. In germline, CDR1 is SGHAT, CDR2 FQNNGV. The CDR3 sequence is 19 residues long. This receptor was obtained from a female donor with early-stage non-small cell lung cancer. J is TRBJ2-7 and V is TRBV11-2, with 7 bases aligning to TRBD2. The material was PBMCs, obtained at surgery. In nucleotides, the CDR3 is TGTGCCAGCAGCTCCTCAGCCATTTGGCGGGAGTTCGGGGCGGACGAGCAGTACTTC. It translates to CASSSSAIWREFGADEQYF.